A selection of T cell receptor beta chains follows, all from one sample in a study of T cells after yellow fever vaccination. TCRdb reanalysed the 5' RACE reads using MiXCR and keeps one entry per CDR3 protein. The table has around 250,000 distinct CDR3 sequences, 6.5% to 8.5% seen once; the top ten hold about 0.85%. Sequencing used CD4+ T cells sorted from PBMCs, obtained 15 days after the yellow fever booster vaccination. These receptors were collected from a man younger than 40 who received the YFV17D yellow fever vaccine. CDR3s include the opening cysteine and the closing phenylalanine or tryptophan. The order of the fields is CDR3 protein, CDR3 DNA, V gene, clone size, D gene, J gene. A D gene is named only where the DNA matches it firmly. The size entry is marked missing in some rows and otherwise reads once, few, many or a size class.

cdr3_aa: CASSLDQAGGPETQYF; cdr3_nt: TGTGCCAGCAGCTTAGACCAAGCGGGAGGGCCAGAGACCCAGTACTTC; v_call: TRBV7-2; clone_size: few; d_call: TRBD2; j_call: TRBJ2-5
cdr3_aa: CASSLAFRTSANNEQFF; cdr3_nt: TGCGCCAGCAGCTTGGCCTTCCGGACTAGCGCGAACAATGAGCAGTTCTTC; v_call: TRBV5-1; clone_size: many; d_call: TRBD2; j_call: TRBJ2-1
cdr3_aa: CASSPSAGRVNIQYF; cdr3_nt: TGTGCCAGCAGCCCTTCGGCAGGGCGGGTAAACATTCAGTACTTC; v_call: TRBV3-1; clone_size: few; d_call: -; j_call: TRBJ2-4
cdr3_aa: CSAMGPGQGRTSGSYEQYF; cdr3_nt: TGCAGTGCTATGGGCCCGGGACAGGGCCGTACTAGCGGATCCTACGAGCAGTACTTC; v_call: TRBV20-1; clone_size: -; d_call: -; j_call: TRBJ2-7
cdr3_aa: CASSLMARGSQETQYF; cdr3_nt: TGTGCCAGCAGCTTAATGGCCAGGGGTTCGCAAGAGACCCAGTACTTC; v_call: TRBV7-8; clone_size: many; d_call: -; j_call: TRBJ2-5
cdr3_aa: CASSLAGGAEFF; cdr3_nt: TGTGCCAGCAGCTTAGCAGGGGGCGCCGAGTTCTTC; v_call: TRBV7-9; clone_size: few; d_call: TRBD1; j_call: TRBJ2-1
cdr3_aa: CAWKSSILYEQYF; cdr3_nt: TGTGCCTGGAAGTCAAGTATCTTATACGAGCAGTACTTC; v_call: TRBV30; clone_size: -; d_call: -; j_call: TRBJ2-7
cdr3_aa: CASSLAGSEQETQYF; cdr3_nt: TGCGCCAGCAGCTTGGCCGGGTCAGAACAAGAGACCCAGTACTTC; v_call: TRBV5-1; clone_size: many; d_call: -; j_call: TRBJ2-5
cdr3_aa: CASSGPGGSSPLHF; cdr3_nt: TGTGCCAGCAGTGGACCGGGAGGGTCTTCACCCCTCCACTTT; v_call: TRBV25-1; clone_size: few; d_call: -; j_call: TRBJ1-6
cdr3_aa: CASSQDRGILSYTF; cdr3_nt: TGTGCCAGCAGCCAGGACAGGGGGATTCTGAGCTACACCTTC; v_call: TRBV14; clone_size: -; d_call: TRBD1; j_call: TRBJ1-2